This is a list of T cell receptor beta chains from one sample in a study of patients and donors after allogeneic stem cell transplantation. TCRdb reprocessed the RT-PCR reads via MiXCR and lists one record per CDR3 protein. The sample carries approximately 90,000 distinct CDR3 sequences, around 5% recorded once. The source material was blood, either unsorted or a sorted T cell fraction (not recorded which). The source of these receptors is a human donor who was either an allogeneic HSCT recipient or a stem cell or donor lymphocyte infusion donor (not recorded which). It is not recorded whose cells these are; they may come from a transplant donor. CDR3s include the opening cysteine and the closing phenylalanine or tryptophan. The order of the fields is clone size, CDR3 length, V gene, J gene, D gene, CDR3 protein, CDR3 DNA. The D gene is left open where the match is weak. Size values are once, few and many counts, or a class for expanded clones, and some rows have none.

size: few
length: 14
V: TRBV11-2
J: TRBJ2-3
D: TRBD2
CDR3: CASSPLAGGGTQYF
DNA: TGTGCCAGCAGCCCACTAGCGGGAGGCGGAACGCAGTATTTT

size: NA
length: 15
V: TRBV6-1
J: TRBJ2-4
D: NA
CDR3: CASSPRLMEKNIQYF
DNA: TGTGCCAGCAGTCCCCGGCTAATGGAAAAAAACATTCAGTACTTC

size: many
length: 13
V: TRBV18
J: TRBJ2-5
D: TRBD1
CDR3: CASSPGQAETQYF
DNA: TGTGCCAGCTCACCAGGACAGGCGGAGACCCAGTACTTC

size: few
length: 19
V: TRBV11-2
J: TRBJ2-5
D: TRBD2
CDR3: CASSSRRIISGRPQETQYF
DNA: TGTGCCAGCAGCTCCCGCCGGATTATAAGCGGGAGGCCACAAGAGACCCAGTACTTC

size: few
length: 16
V: TRBV4-1
J: TRBJ1-6
D: NA
CDR3: CASTRGFESYNSPLHF
DNA: TGCGCCAGTACTAGAGGCTTCGAATCCTATAATTCACCCCTCCACTTT

size: few
length: 15
V: TRBV9
J: TRBJ2-1
D: TRBD2
CDR3: CASSARGTSPGEQFF
DNA: TGTGCCAGCAGCGCTCGGGGGACTAGCCCGGGTGAGCAGTTCTTC

size: many
length: 12
V: TRBV11-3
J: TRBJ2-1
D: NA
CDR3: CASSPRVPEQFF
DNA: TGTGCCAGCAGCCCAAGGGTCCCTGAGCAGTTCTTC

size: few
length: 19
V: TRBV12-3/TRBV12-4
J: TRBJ2-1
D: TRBD2
CDR3: CASSFGLAGGPSSYNEQFF
DNA: TGTGCCAGCAGCTTTGGACTAGCGGGGGGACCGAGCTCCTACAATGAGCAGTTCTTC

size: NA
length: 13
V: TRBV20-1
J: TRBJ2-5
D: NA
CDR3: CSARDSLGETQYF
DNA: TGCAGTGCTCGGGACTCCCTAGGAGAGACCCAGTACTTC

size: NA
length: 15
V: TRBV19
J: TRBJ2-2
D: NA
CDR3: CASSPGTMYTGELFF
DNA: TGTGCCAGTAGTCCCGGGACGATGTACACCGGGGAGCTGTTTTTT

size: many
length: 15
V: TRBV5-5
J: TRBJ2-7
D: TRBD1
CDR3: CASRTSGQSSYEQYF
DNA: TGTGCCAGCAGGACGTCGGGACAGAGCTCCTACGAGCAGTACTTC

size: many
length: 13
V: TRBV6-1
J: TRBJ1-2
D: NA
CDR3: CATLGVANYGYTF
DNA: TGTGCCACCTTGGGGGTAGCTAACTATGGCTACACCTTC

size: many
length: 17
V: TRBV27
J: TRBJ2-1
D: NA
CDR3: CASSPNEVPVPWNEQFF
DNA: TGTGCCAGCAGTCCAAACGAGGTCCCGGTCCCCTGGAATGAGCAGTTCTTC

size: medium-sized
length: 14
V: TRBV7-8
J: TRBJ1-2
D: TRBD1
CDR3: CASSFMTGGYGYTF
DNA: TGTGCCAGCAGCTTCATGACAGGGGGATATGGCTACACCTTC

size: many
length: 12
V: TRBV18
J: TRBJ2-5
D: NA
CDR3: CASSPQQETQYF
DNA: TGTGCCAGCTCACCACAGCAAGAGACCCAGTACTTC

size: many
length: 18
V: TRBV12-3/TRBV12-4
J: TRBJ2-6
D: NA
CDR3: CASSPQTGRVSGANVLTF
DNA: TGTGCCAGCAGTCCCCAGACAGGGAGGGTCTCTGGGGCCAACGTCCTGACTTTC

size: few
length: 14
V: TRBV20-1
J: TRBJ2-1
D: NA
CDR3: CSARRYRGAHEQFF
DNA: TGCAGTGCTAGGCGGTATAGGGGGGCCCATGAGCAGTTCTTC

size: many
length: 14
V: TRBV5-1
J: TRBJ1-2
D: NA
CDR3: CASSLDTYNYGYTF
DNA: TGCGCCAGCAGCTTGGACACATACAACTATGGCTACACCTTC

size: many
length: 16
V: TRBV20-1
J: TRBJ2-1
D: NA
CDR3: CSARDLGRGGNNEQFF
DNA: TGCAGTGCTAGGGATCTCGGCAGAGGGGGGAACAATGAGCAGTTCTTC

size: many
length: 12
V: TRBV20-1
J: TRBJ1-4
D: NA
CDR3: CSAEYGNEKLFF
DNA: TGCAGTGCTGAGTACGGTAATGAAAAACTGTTTTTT

size: few
length: 14
V: TRBV14
J: TRBJ2-5
D: NA
CDR3: CASSRSRVGETQYF
DNA: TGTGCCAGCAGTCGTTCCCGGGTAGGAGAGACCCAGTACTTC

size: many
length: 17
V: TRBV6-2/TRBV6-3
J: TRBJ2-1
D: TRBD2
CDR3: CASSYSPAGGIYNEQFF
DNA: TGTGCCAGCAGTTACTCGCCGGCGGGGGGGATATACAATGAGCAGTTCTTC

size: NA
length: 15
V: TRBV6-2/TRBV6-3
J: TRBJ2-5
D: NA
CDR3: CASSYGGRETETQYF
DNA: TGTGCCAGCAGTTACGGTGGGCGGGAAACAGAGACCCAGTACTTC

size: many
length: 14
V: TRBV5-1
J: TRBJ2-5
D: NA
CDR3: CASSLEVNRETQYF
DNA: TGCGCCAGCAGCTTGGAGGTTAATAGGGAGACCCAGTACTTC

size: many
length: 17
V: TRBV15
J: TRBJ1-5
D: NA
CDR3: CATSRGSAGGGNQPQHF
DNA: TGTGCCACCAGCAGAGGGTCGGCGGGCGGAGGCAATCAGCCCCAGCATTTT

size: many
length: 15
V: TRBV19
J: TRBJ1-1
D: NA
CDR3: CASSRGQNRNTEAFF
DNA: TGTGCCAGTAGTCGAGGACAGAACCGGAACACTGAAGCTTTCTTT

size: many
length: 13
V: TRBV11-3
J: TRBJ2-7
D: NA
CDR3: CASSRFSGYEQYF
DNA: TGTGCCAGCAGCCGTTTTTCCGGCTACGAGCAGTACTTC

size: many
length: 12
V: TRBV5-6
J: TRBJ2-1
D: NA
CDR3: CASSLGIREQFF
DNA: TGTGCCAGCAGCTTGGGTATTCGAGAGCAGTTCTTC

size: NA
length: 13
V: TRBV19
J: TRBJ2-6
D: NA
CDR3: CASGHPGANVLTF
DNA: TGTGCCAGTGGACATCCTGGGGCCAACGTCCTGACTTTC

size: few
length: 13
V: TRBV19
J: TRBJ1-2
D: NA
CDR3: CASSILVAYGYTF
DNA: TGTGCCAGTAGTATACTCGTCGCCTATGGCTACACCTTC

size: many
length: 12
V: TRBV29-1
J: TRBJ1-3
D: NA
CDR3: CSVEYSGNTIYF
DNA: TGCAGCGTTGAATACTCTGGAAACACCATATATTTT

size: many
length: 17
V: TRBV7-3
J: TRBJ2-3
D: TRBD2
CDR3: CASSFGRTSGSTDTQYF
DNA: TGTGCCAGCAGCTTTGGTCGGACTAGCGGGAGCACAGATACGCAGTATTTT

size: many
length: 14
V: TRBV28
J: TRBJ2-3
D: TRBD2
CDR3: CASSPSGSTDTQYF
DNA: TGTGCCAGCAGCCCTAGCGGAAGCACAGATACGCAGTATTTT

size: many
length: 16
V: TRBV29-1
J: TRBJ2-3
D: TRBD2
CDR3: CSVEDRLAVSTDTQYF
DNA: TGCAGCGTTGAAGATCGGCTAGCGGTGAGCACAGATACGCAGTATTTT

size: many
length: 15
V: TRBV6-1
J: TRBJ2-7
D: TRBD2
CDR3: CASSEVAGGPYEQYF
DNA: TGTGCCAGCAGTGAAGTAGCGGGAGGGCCCTACGAGCAGTACTTC

size: many
length: 16
V: TRBV4-1
J: TRBJ2-5
D: TRBD1
CDR3: CASSQGPGQGGETQYF
DNA: TGCGCCAGCAGCCAAGGTCCGGGACAGGGGGGAGAGACCCAGTACTTC

size: few
length: 16
V: TRBV7-2
J: TRBJ1-5
D: NA
CDR3: CASSLGSLWGNQPQHF
DNA: TGTGCCAGCAGCTTAGGGAGTCTTTGGGGCAATCAGCCCCAGCATTTT

size: few
length: 15
V: TRBV9
J: TRBJ2-7
D: TRBD2
CDR3: CASSVEPSGAYEQYF
DNA: TGTGCCAGCAGCGTAGAACCTAGCGGTGCCTACGAGCAGTACTTC

size: NA
length: 15
V: TRBV9
J: TRBJ2-3
D: TRBD1
CDR3: CASSVLGQHTDTQYF
DNA: TGTGCCAGCAGCGTTTTGGGACAGCACACAGATACGCAGTATTTT

size: many
length: 13
V: TRBV29-1
J: TRBJ1-5
D: NA
CDR3: CSVTKTAGQPQHF
DNA: TGCAGCGTGACCAAAACGGCTGGGCAGCCCCAGCATTTT

size: few
length: 14
V: TRBV20-1
J: TRBJ2-1
D: TRBD2
CDR3: CSASVSSGGDEQFF
DNA: TGCAGTGCTAGTGTCTCTAGCGGGGGCGATGAGCAGTTCTTC

size: few
length: 15
V: TRBV18
J: TRBJ2-1
D: TRBD2
CDR3: CASSPGAGGYNEQFF
DNA: TGTGCCAGCTCACCGGGTGCGGGAGGCTACAATGAGCAGTTCTTC

size: NA
length: 16
V: TRBV7-2
J: TRBJ1-2
D: TRBD1
CDR3: CASSLGASGGSYGYTF
DNA: TGTGCCAGCAGCTTAGGGGCCTCAGGGGGCTCGTATGGCTACACCTTC

size: few
length: 15
V: TRBV19
J: TRBJ2-7
D: NA
CDR3: CASSIRADRGYEQYF
DNA: TGTGCCAGTAGTATCAGGGCCGATCGGGGCTACGAGCAGTACTTC

size: many
length: 15
V: TRBV5-1
J: TRBJ1-2
D: TRBD1
CDR3: CASSLGQGAEYGYTF
DNA: TGCGCCAGCAGCCTAGGACAGGGGGCGGAGTATGGCTACACCTTC

size: many
length: 16
V: TRBV7-2
J: TRBJ2-1
D: NA
CDR3: CASSLVGSSSYNEQFF
DNA: TGTGCCAGCAGCTTAGTAGGATCAAGCTCCTACAATGAGCAGTTCTTC

size: few
length: 11
V: TRBV4-1
J: TRBJ2-1
D: NA
CDR3: CASKKGREQFF
DNA: TGCGCCAGCAAAAAAGGGAGGGAGCAGTTCTTC

size: few
length: 19
V: TRBV11-1
J: TRBJ2-2
D: NA
CDR3: CASSSGVLRTSVSTGELFF
DNA: TGTGCCAGCAGCTCAGGGGTGCTTAGAACTAGCGTATCGACCGGGGAGCTGTTTTTT

size: NA
length: 15
V: TRBV6-4
J: TRBJ2-1
D: TRBD1
CDR3: CASSVEQGAGNEQFF
DNA: TGTGCCAGCAGTGTCGAACAGGGGGCAGGGAATGAGCAGTTCTTC

size: few
length: 11
V: TRBV5-6
J: TRBJ1-2
D: NA
CDR3: CASSFNYGYTF
DNA: TGTGCCAGCAGCTTTAACTATGGCTACACCTTC

size: NA
length: 11
V: TRBV12-3/TRBV12-4
J: TRBJ2-1
D: NA
CDR3: CASSLGGEQFF
DNA: TGTGCCAGCAGTTTAGGAGGCGAGCAGTTCTTC

size: many
length: 16
V: TRBV9
J: TRBJ2-7
D: NA
CDR3: CASSVAGGQNSYEQYF
DNA: TGTGCCAGCAGCGTAGCAGGAGGTCAGAATTCCTACGAGCAGTACTTC

size: few
length: 17
V: TRBV19
J: TRBJ2-3
D: TRBD2
CDR3: CASSIARGSGSADTQYF
DNA: TGTGCCAGTAGTATTGCCCGCGGCAGCGGGAGCGCAGATACGCAGTATTTT

size: NA
length: 13
V: TRBV6-2/TRBV6-3
J: TRBJ1-1
D: NA
CDR3: CASSQNSYTEAFF
DNA: TGTGCCAGCAGCCAAAACAGTTACACTGAAGCTTTCTTT

size: NA
length: 16
V: TRBV5-6
J: TRBJ2-1
D: NA
CDR3: CASSSPTDRIRNEQFF
DNA: TGTGCCAGCAGCTCACCCACAGACAGGATACGGAATGAGCAGTTCTTC

size: NA
length: 16
V: TRBV4-1
J: TRBJ2-1
D: TRBD2
CDR3: CASSQETSGAVHEQFF
DNA: TGCGCCAGCAGCCAAGAGACTAGCGGAGCTGTCCATGAGCAGTTCTTC

size: many
length: 13
V: TRBV2
J: TRBJ2-7
D: TRBD1
CDR3: CASAGTGGYEQYF
DNA: TGTGCCAGCGCCGGGACAGGGGGTTACGAGCAGTACTTC

size: few
length: 14
V: TRBV10-3
J: TRBJ1-1
D: NA
CDR3: CAISAVTANTEAFF
DNA: TGTGCCATCAGTGCCGTTACAGCGAACACTGAAGCTTTCTTT

size: many
length: 16
V: TRBV3-1
J: TRBJ1-5
D: NA
CDR3: CASSQDSGLSNQPQHF
DNA: TGTGCCAGCAGCCAAGACTCCGGGCTTAGCAATCAGCCCCAGCATTTT

size: NA
length: 13
V: TRBV7-8
J: TRBJ1-2
D: NA
CDR3: CASSGEFFYGYTF
DNA: TGTGCCAGCAGTGGGGAGTTTTTCTATGGCTACACCTTC